The clone carrying this T cell receptor (beta chain) was found once. CDR1 MNHEY and CDR2 SVGAGI come from the germline V gene. This CDR3 has 15 residues. V lost 5 bases and J lost 11, with 22 bases in between. The data were obtained in a study of cytomegalovirus exposure and HLA in healthy donors. Primers: 60 Vbeta forward and 13 Jbeta reverse. Profiling relied on immunoSEQ multiplex PCR, and the TCRdb table lists in-frame clones only, not all of them. The sample consists of about 170,000 clones, 85% of them appearing once. The material sequenced was PBMCs. The sequence came from a boy younger than 10 in good health and CMV-seronegative. This chain connects TRBV6-5 to TRBJ2-1; tentatively, D is TRBD1 (7 bases). Here the CDR3 DNA reads TGTGCCAGCAGTGGAGGGGGCGCCTTGGGCGCTAAGCAGTTCTTC. Translated, it gives CASSGGGALGAKQFF.